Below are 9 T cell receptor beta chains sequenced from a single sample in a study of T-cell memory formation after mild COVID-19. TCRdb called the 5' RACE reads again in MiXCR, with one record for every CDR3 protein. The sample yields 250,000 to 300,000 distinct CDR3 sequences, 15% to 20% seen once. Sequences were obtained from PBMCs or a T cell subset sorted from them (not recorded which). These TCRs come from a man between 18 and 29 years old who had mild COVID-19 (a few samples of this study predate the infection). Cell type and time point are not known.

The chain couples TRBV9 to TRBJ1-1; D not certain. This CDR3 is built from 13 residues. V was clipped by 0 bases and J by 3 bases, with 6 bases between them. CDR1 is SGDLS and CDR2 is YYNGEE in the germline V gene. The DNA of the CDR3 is TGTGCCAGCAGCGTAGGTGAATACACTGAAGCTTTCTTT. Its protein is CASSVGEYTEAFF. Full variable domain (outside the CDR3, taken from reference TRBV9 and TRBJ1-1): DSGVTQTPKHLITATGQRVTLRCSPRSGDLSVYWYQQSLDQGLQFLIQYYNGEERAKGNILERFSAQQFPDLHSELNLSSLELGDSALYFCASSVGEYTEAFFGQGTRLTVV.

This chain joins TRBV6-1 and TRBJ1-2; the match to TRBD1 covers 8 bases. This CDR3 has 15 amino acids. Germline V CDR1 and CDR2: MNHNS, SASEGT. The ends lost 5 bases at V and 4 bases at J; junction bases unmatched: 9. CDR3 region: CASSKETGVLYGYTF. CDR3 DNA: TGTGCCAGCAGTAAGGAGACAGGGGTCCTCTATGGCTACACCTTC.

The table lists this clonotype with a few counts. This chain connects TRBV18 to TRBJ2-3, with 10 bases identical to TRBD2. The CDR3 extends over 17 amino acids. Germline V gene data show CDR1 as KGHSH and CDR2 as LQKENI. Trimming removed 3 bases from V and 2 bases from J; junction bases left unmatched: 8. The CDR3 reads CASSPPNSGGYTDTQYF. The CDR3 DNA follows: TGTGCCAGCTCACCCCCTAATAGCGGGGGGTACACAGATACGCAGTATTTT.

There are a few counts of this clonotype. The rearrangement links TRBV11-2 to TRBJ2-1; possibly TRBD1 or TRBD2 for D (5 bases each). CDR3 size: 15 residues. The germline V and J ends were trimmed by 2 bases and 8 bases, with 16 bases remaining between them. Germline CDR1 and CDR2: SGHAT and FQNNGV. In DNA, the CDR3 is TGTGCCAGCAGCTTACTAGGTGGGACCCGCGATGAGCAGTTCTTC. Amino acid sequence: CASSLLGGTRDEQFF.

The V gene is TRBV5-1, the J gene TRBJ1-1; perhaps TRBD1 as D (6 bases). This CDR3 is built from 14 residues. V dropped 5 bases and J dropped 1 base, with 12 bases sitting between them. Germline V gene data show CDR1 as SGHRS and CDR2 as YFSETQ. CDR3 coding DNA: TGCGCCAGCAGGCCAGGACAGTCGAACACTGAAGCTTTCTTT. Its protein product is CASRPGQSNTEAFF.

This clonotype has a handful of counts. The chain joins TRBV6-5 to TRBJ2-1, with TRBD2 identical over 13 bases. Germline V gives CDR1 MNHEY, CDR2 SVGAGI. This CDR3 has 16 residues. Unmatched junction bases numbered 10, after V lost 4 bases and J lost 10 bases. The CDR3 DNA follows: TGTGCCAGCAGTTCTCGATGGACTAGCGGGGGAGAGGAGCAGTTCTTC. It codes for CASSSRWTSGGEEQFF.

This chain's CDR3 is CATSRARGDSNQPQHF. The CDR3, as DNA: TGTGCCACCAGCAGGGCTAGAGGGGATAGCAATCAGCCCCAGCATTTT. The chain couples TRBV15 to TRBJ1-5; D might be TRBD1 (5 bases). The CDR3 runs 16 residues. Germline CDR1 is LNHNV and CDR2 is YYDKDF (reference sequence). Trimming cost V 3 bases and J 0 bases, with 12 bases left between them.

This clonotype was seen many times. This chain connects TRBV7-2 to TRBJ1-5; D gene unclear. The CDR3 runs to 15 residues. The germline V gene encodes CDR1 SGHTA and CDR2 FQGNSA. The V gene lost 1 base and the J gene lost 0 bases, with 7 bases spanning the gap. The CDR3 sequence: CASSLVPNSNQPQHF. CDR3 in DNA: TGTGCCAGCAGCTTAGTCCCAAATAGCAATCAGCCCCAGCATTTT.

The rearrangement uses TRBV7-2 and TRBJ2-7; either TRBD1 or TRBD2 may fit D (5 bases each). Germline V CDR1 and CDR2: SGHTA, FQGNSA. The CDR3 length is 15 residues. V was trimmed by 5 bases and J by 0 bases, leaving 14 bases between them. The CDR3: CASSPPGRSSYEQYF. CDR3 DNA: TGTGCCAGCAGCCCACCGGGACGGAGCTCCTACGAGCAGTACTTC.